This TCR beta chain appears in the sequencing data of a study of blood T cells in healthy people across ages. The total RNA that was extracted per sample amounted to at least 5.5 micrograms. A second PCR of 7 to 11 cycles used a sample-barcoded 5' primer and a J-beta primer mix. MiXCR, run by TCRdb on the 5' RACE reads, gives a single entry per CDR3 protein. Seen here are approximately 1.5 million distinct CDR3 sequences, around 40% observed once, and the top ten hold roughly 3.7%. Sequenced: blood. The TCR comes from a woman between 18 and 30 years old in good health.

CDR3 region: CSWGHQNTGELFF. In nucleotides, the CDR3 is TGCAGCTGGGGACACCAGAACACCGGGGAGCTGTTTTTT. The chain has TRBV20-1 and TRBJ2-2; maybe TRBD1 (6 bases). The length of the CDR3 is 13 residues. Germline V CDR1 and CDR2: DFQATT, SNEGSKA (reference sequence).